The entry below describes one TCR beta chain. Antigen specificity is unknown. The method was immunoSEQ multiplex PCR; TCRdb's version includes in-frame clones alone and lacks a portion of them. The data contain approximately 2.3 million clones, about 92% of them singletons. The germline V and J ends were trimmed by 3 bases and 4 bases, with 18 bases remaining between them. Germline CDR1 SGHAT, CDR2 FQNNGV. CDR3 length: 16 amino acids. This specimen comes from a study of shared clonotypes between healthy human individuals. General observations from the study: Larger estimated richness was generally seen in naive subsets than in memory subsets.

HIV-negative, healthy adults without recent acute infections or vaccinations were the donors. Division of CD4+ cells produced a CD45RA+ naive subset and a CD45RA-negative memory subset. Sequencing used naive CD4+ T cells from PBMCs. The subset here: CD45RA+ positively selected. The receptor was isolated from a young man in good health. Some clones in this sample may be carry-over from other donors' samples. The V gene is TRBV11-2, the J gene TRBJ1-2, with D uncertain. The CDR3 DNA sequence: TGTGCCAGCAGCTTTGACTCCCCGGGCACTATCTATGGCTACACCTTC. Translation: CASSFDSPGTIYGYTF.